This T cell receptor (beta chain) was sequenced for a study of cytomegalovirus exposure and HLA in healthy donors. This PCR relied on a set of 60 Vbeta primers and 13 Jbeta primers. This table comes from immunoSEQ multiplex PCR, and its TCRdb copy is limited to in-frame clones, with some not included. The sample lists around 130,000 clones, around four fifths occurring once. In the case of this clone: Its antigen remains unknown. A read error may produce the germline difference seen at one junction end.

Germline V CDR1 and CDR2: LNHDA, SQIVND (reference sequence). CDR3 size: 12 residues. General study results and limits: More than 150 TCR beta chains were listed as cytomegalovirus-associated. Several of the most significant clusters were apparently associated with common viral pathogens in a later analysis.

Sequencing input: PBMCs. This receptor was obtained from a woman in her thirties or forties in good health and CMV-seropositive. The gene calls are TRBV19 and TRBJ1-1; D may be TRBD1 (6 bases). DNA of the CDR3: TGTGCCAGTAAATCGAGGACAGCCGAGGGCCTCTTT. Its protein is CASKSRTAEGLF. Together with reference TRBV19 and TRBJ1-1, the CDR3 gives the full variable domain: DGGITQSPKYLFRKEGQNVTLSCEQNLNHDAMYWYRQDPGQGLRLIYYSQIVNDFQKGDIAEGYSVSREKKESFPLTVTSAQKNPTAFYLCASKSRTAEGLFGQGTRLTVV.